This is a list of T cell receptor beta chains from one sample in a study of cytomegalovirus exposure and HLA in healthy donors. Some clones are missing from TCRdb's copy, which holds only in-frame ones; the method was immunoSEQ multiplex PCR. This sample carries approximately 170,000 clones, 75% to 90% of them seen once, and the ten largest clones take 1%. Sequenced material: PBMCs. The receptors originated from a boy younger than 10 in good health and CMV-seronegative. Each CDR3 is given with its conserved first and last residue. Fields, in order: V gene, J gene, CDR3 length, CDR3 protein.

>TRBV5-1|TRBJ1-5|15
CASSLGQGNSQPQHF
>TRBV6-1|TRBJ1-2|13
CASSVSGAYGYTF
>TRBV29-1|TRBJ2-3|13
CSALNAGWDTQYF
>TRBV6-1|TRBJ2-1|15
CASTSGGRSYNEQFF
>TRBV5-1|TRBJ2-2|14
CASSSGQGAGELFF
>TRBV29-1|TRBJ1-3|15
CSVSGTGFSGNTIYF
>TRBV5-1|TRBJ1-4|15
CASSIPTGQNEKLFF
>TRBV5-6|TRBJ1-6|15
CASSLGQGLGSPLHF
>TRBV28|TRBJ1-5|15
CASSPRQGKSQPQHF
>TRBV5-4|TRBJ2-6|17
CASSEGQARSGANVLTF
>TRBV10-3|TRBJ1-2|14
CAISPAGADYGYTF
>TRBV10-1|TRBJ1-5|15
CASSDLDRPNQPQHF
>TRBV10-2|TRBJ2-1|15
CASSLAGASYNEQFF
>TRBV15|TRBJ1-1|16
CATSRDLGQGDTEAFF
>TRBV11-2|TRBJ1-4|17
CASSLGGGSVTNEKLFF
>TRBV7-9|TRBJ1-1|16
CSSSLTGQGMNTEAFF